This T cell receptor (beta chain) came from a study of T cells in Graves' hyperthyroidism and ophthalmopathy. This clonotype has ten or more counts. RNA transcripts yielded amplified TCR beta CDR3 regions. With the HTBI primer set, the TCR CDR3 went through a first round of RT-PCR. MiXCR was run by TCRdb on the multiplex PCR reads, yielding one entry per CDR3 protein. This sample has approximately 870,000 distinct CDR3 sequences, with 35% to 45% found just once. The CDR3 is 13 amino acids. CDR1 and CDR2 from the germline V gene are LNHDA and SQIVND (reference sequence). V shed 8 bases and J shed 6 bases, with 14 bases lying between them.

The source material was blood. J is TRBJ1-5 and V is TRBV19; D is ambiguous. The TCR sequence derives from a young man with Graves' hyperthyroidism. The CDR3 coding sequence is TGTGCCAGTGGGGTCGACTTCGGTCAGCCCCAGCATTTT. As protein: CASGVDFGQPQHF.